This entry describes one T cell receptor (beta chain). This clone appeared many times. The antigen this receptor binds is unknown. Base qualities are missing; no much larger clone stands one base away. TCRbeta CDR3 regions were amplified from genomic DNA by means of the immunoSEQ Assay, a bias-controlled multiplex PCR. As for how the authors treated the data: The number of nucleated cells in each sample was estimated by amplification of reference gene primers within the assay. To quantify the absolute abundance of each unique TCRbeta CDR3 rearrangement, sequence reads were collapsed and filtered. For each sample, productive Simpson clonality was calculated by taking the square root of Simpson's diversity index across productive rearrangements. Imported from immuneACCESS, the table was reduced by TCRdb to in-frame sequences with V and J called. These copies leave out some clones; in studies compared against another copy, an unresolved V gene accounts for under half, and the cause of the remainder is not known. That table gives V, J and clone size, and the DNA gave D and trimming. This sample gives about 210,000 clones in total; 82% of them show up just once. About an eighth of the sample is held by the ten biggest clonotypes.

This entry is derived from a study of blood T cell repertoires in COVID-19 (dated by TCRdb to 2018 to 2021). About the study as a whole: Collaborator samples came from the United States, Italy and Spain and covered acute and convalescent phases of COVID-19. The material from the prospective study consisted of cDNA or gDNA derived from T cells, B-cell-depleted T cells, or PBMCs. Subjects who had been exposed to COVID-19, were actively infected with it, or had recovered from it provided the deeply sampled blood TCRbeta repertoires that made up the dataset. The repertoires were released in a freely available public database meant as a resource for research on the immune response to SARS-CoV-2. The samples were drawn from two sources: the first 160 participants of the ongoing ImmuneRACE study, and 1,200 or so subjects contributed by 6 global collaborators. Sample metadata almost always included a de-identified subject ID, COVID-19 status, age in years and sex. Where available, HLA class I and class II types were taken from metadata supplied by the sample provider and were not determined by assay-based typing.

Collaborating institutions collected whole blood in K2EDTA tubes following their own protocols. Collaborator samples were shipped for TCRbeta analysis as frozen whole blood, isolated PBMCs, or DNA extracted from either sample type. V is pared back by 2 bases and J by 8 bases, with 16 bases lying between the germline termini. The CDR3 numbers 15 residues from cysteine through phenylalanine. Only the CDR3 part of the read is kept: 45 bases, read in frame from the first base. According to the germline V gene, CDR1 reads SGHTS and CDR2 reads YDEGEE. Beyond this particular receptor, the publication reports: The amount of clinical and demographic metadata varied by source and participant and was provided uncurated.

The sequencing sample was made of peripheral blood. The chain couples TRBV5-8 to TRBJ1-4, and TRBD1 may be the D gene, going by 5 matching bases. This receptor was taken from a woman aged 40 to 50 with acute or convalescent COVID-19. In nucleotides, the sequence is TGTGCCAGCAGCTTAACCGGGGCCGGGGGGGAAAAACTGTTTTTT. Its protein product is CASSLTGAGGEKLFF.